These 30 T cell receptor beta chains share one sample of origin, sequenced in a study of regulatory dendritic cells for organ transplantation. Sequencing was performed with immunoSEQ multiplex PCR; in TCRdb, only in-frame clones are kept and a portion is missing. The data hold approximately 11,000 clones, with under 90% observed a single time. The antigens for these receptors are not known. Sorted T cells were CFSE-labeled and cultured more than 4 days with allogeneic regulatory or mature dendritic cells at 1:10. Material: naive CD8+ T cells from blood cultured with dendritic cells. Indicated subset: CD45RA+ naive T cells. The receptors shown here come from a human donor in good health.

The chain has TRBV7-3 and TRBJ2-3, with D perhaps matching TRBD2 (5 bases). The V and J ends lost 0 bases and 0 bases respectively, with 10 bases between them. The CDR3 sequence is 16 residues long. In germline, CDR1 is SGHTA, CDR2 FQGTGA. The CDR3 region is CASSLTPGSSTDTQYF. CDR3 DNA: TGTGCCAGCAGCTTAACCCCGGGAAGCAGCACAGATACGCAGTATTTT.

The chain links TRBV27 to TRBJ2-7, with TRBD2 identical over 8 bases. Germline V lookup: CDR1 MNHEY, CDR2 SMNVEV (reference sequence). The CDR3 runs 13 residues. The junction had 2 bases not matched to a gene; V was cut back by 7 bases and J by 0 bases. CDR3 bases: TGTGCCAGCAAAAGCGGGAGCTCCTACGAGCAGTACTTC. It yields the protein CASKSGSSYEQYF.

V is TRBV28 and J is TRBJ1-2, with D maybe TRBD1 (6 bases). V gave up 5 bases and J gave up 8 bases, with 15 bases separating them. CDR1 and CDR2 from the germline V gene are MDHEN and SYDVKM. The CDR3 covers 13 residues. The DNA of the CDR3 is TGTGCCAGCAGTAACTACAAGGGGGTAGGCTACACCTTC. Translated: CASSNYKGVGYTF.

The V and J genes are TRBV4-1 and TRBJ2-4; possible D gene TRBD1, 6 bases. The CDR3 loop spans 16 amino acids. Germline-derived CDR1 and CDR2 are MGHRA and YSYEKL. V lost 4 bases and J 0 bases, leaving 13 bases between the germline ends. CDR3: CASSLRQALAKNIQYF. For the CDR3, the DNA is TGCGCCAGCAGCCTCAGACAGGCCCTAGCCAAAAACATTCAGTACTTC.

This clone occurred a few times. This sequence joins TRBV4-1 and TRBJ1-1; no reliable D call. The germline gives CDR1 MGHRA, CDR2 YSYEKL. V shed 1 base and J shed 6 bases, with 12 bases lying between them. CDR3 length equals 14 residues. CDR3 protein: CASSQGRLDPEAFF. In nucleotides, the CDR3 is TGCGCCAGCAGCCAAGGCCGTTTAGACCCTGAAGCTTTCTTT.

The chain carries TRBV28 and TRBJ1-1; D not certain. CDR3 length equals 12 residues. The germline V gene has CDR1 MDHEN and CDR2 SYDVKM. Trimming stripped 5 bases from V and 6 bases from J, with 10 bases between. The CDR3 reads CASSNYPAEAFF. As DNA, the CDR3 is TGTGCCAGCAGTAACTATCCCGCTGAAGCTTTCTTT.

This chain uses TRBV27 with TRBJ1-6; weak D call: TRBD1 (5 bases). The ends were cut back, 5 bases at V and 7 bases at J, with 9 bases in the middle. The CDR3 is 13 residues long. Germline V CDR1 and CDR2: MNHEY, SMNVEV (reference sequence). The CDR3 reads CASSENRNSPLHF. In DNA, the CDR3 is TGTGCCAGCAGTGAAAACAGGAATTCACCCCTCCACTTT.

This chain uses TRBV15 with TRBJ2-2, with TRBD1 matching over 10 bases. The CDR3 sequence is 18 residues long. V was pared by 3 bases and J by 3 bases, with 10 bases of the junction left unmatched. Looked up from germline, CDR1 is LNHNV and CDR2 is YYDKDF (reference sequence). CDR3 protein: CATSRRGGTGAHTGELFF. The CDR3 nucleotides are TGTGCCACCAGCAGGAGGGGTGGGACAGGGGCACACACCGGGGAGCTGTTTTTT.

The CDR3 here is CASSTSWKGAHTEAFF. CDR3 nucleotides: TGTGCCAGCAGCACATCCTGGAAAGGGGCCCACACTGAAGCTTTCTTT. V and J are TRBV9 and TRBJ1-1; TRBD1 might be the D (5 bases). Trimming shortened V by 4 bases and J by 3 bases, and 19 bases separated the two germline ends. CDR1 and CDR2 (germline): SGDLS, YYNGEE. The CDR3 is 16 amino acids.

CDR3 sequence: CASSQRLGRVARYNEQFF. CDR3 bases: TGCGCCAGCAGCCAACGGCTGGGTAGGGTAGCGCGCTACAATGAGCAGTTCTTC. This chain uses TRBV4-1 with TRBJ2-1; D perhaps matches TRBD2 (5 bases). Trimming pared 2 bases from V and 3 bases from J, leaving 20 bases between. The CDR3 spans 18 residues. CDR1 is MGHRA, CDR2 YSYEKL, per germline.

The chain carries TRBV9 and TRBJ2-1, with no clear D. V lost 4 bases, J lost 0 bases, and 8 bases lay in between. Per germline, CDR1 SGDLS and CDR2 YYNGEE. CDR3 length: 14 amino acids. CDR3 in DNA: TGTGCCAGCAGCTTCGACATCTCCTACAATGAGCAGTTCTTC. It codes for CASSFDISYNEQFF.

This chain links TRBV28 with TRBJ1-4; D unclear. The CDR3 is 16 amino acids. CDR1 is MDHEN and CDR2 is SYDVKM in the germline V gene. V was trimmed by 8 bases and J by 0 bases, leaving 16 bases between them. Here the CDR3 DNA reads TGTGCCAGCCGCCCCTTTGCTAGGGCAACTAATGAAAAACTGTTTTTT. Its translation is CASRPFARATNEKLFF.

The genes are TRBV7-9 and TRBJ2-5; D uncertain. The V end lost 8 bases, the J end lost 3 bases, and 25 bases lay between the germline ends. The CDR3 sequence is 17 residues long. Germline values: CDR1 SEHNR, CDR2 FQNEAQ (reference sequence). For the CDR3, the DNA is TGTGCCAGCCGTTCCGGACGTGGGCCCCGATCCGAAGAGACCCAGTACTTC. It yields the protein CASRSGRGPRSEETQYF.

V gene TRBV4-1 combines with J gene TRBJ2-7; tentatively, D is TRBD2 (5 bases). CDR3 size: 14 residues. V was pared by 1 base and J by 3 bases, with 10 bases between. Germline-derived CDR1 and CDR2 are MGHRA and YSYEKL. The DNA for the CDR3 is TGCGCCAGCAGCCAAGGGTACGGGAACTACGAGCAGTACTTC. It codes for CASSQGYGNYEQYF.

The J gene is TRBJ2-3, the V gene TRBV9, with a possible D match to TRBD1 (6 bases). CDR1 and CDR2 (germline): SGDLS, YYNGEE. V was cut by 3 bases and J by 2 bases, with 16 bases left in between. CDR3 size: 16 residues. CDR3 loop: CASSASTGHPTDTQYF. Here the CDR3 DNA reads TGTGCCAGCAGCGCTTCGACAGGACACCCCACAGATACGCAGTATTTT.

The chain employs TRBV6-1 and TRBJ1-3; 8 positions match TRBD1. This CDR3 has 16 amino acids. V lost 0 bases and J lost 3; bases outside the gene matches: 4. The germline V gene has CDR1 MNHNS and CDR2 SASEGT. CDR3 region: CASSEARTGGGNTIYF. Written as DNA, the CDR3 is TGTGCCAGCAGTGAAGCCAGAACAGGGGGTGGAAACACCATATATTTT.

The chain combines TRBV7-9 with TRBJ2-5, with TRBD2 matching 8 bases. V lost 3 bases to trimming and J lost 5 bases; unmatched junction nucleotides: 5. This CDR3 contains 14 residues. Germline CDR1 reads SEHNR; CDR2 reads FQNEAQ (reference sequence). The CDR3 protein is CASSFRGGLETQYF. CDR3 DNA sequence: TGTGCCAGCAGCTTCCGGGGGGGCCTGGAGACCCAGTACTTC.

The chain has TRBV5-1 and TRBJ2-1; 7 bases line up with TRBD2. The V gene's germline CDR1 is SGHRS and CDR2 YFSETQ. Germline trimming cut 3 bases from V and 7 bases from J; bases unmatched to any gene: 13. The CDR3 is made up of 16 amino acids. The CDR3: CASSSLGGRAGNEQFF. The CDR3 region has the DNA TGCGCCAGCAGCTCGTTAGGAGGGAGGGCGGGAAATGAGCAGTTCTTC.

This chain connects TRBV5-2 to TRBJ2-7; the table's D call of TRBD2 was not tested on the DNA. TRBV5-2 is annotated as a pseudogene. The CDR3 loop spans 13 amino acids. This chain's CDR3 is CASSKSLATEQYF. CDR3 DNA sequence: TGTGCCAGCAGCAAGTCCCTAGCAACCGAGCAGTACTTC.

The chain joins TRBV7-6 to TRBJ1-1; D ambiguous. The V end was cut by 1 base, the J end by 10 bases, with 13 bases between. Germline assignment: CDR1 SGHVS and CDR2 FNYEAQ. This CDR3 is built from 13 residues. In nucleotides, the CDR3 is TGTGCCAGCAGCTTAGGACACGGACGAGGAGCTTTCTTT. This gives the protein CASSLGHGRGAFF.

The J gene is TRBJ1-1, the V gene TRBV27, with D unclear. This CDR3 has 13 residues. Germline V lookup: CDR1 MNHEY, CDR2 SMNVEV (reference sequence). V was shortened by 2 bases and J by 4 bases, with 8 bases between the two germline ends. CDR3 region: CASSLGRITEAFF. DNA for the CDR3: TGTGCCAGCAGTTTAGGCCGGATCACTGAAGCTTTCTTT.

V and J are TRBV25-1 and TRBJ2-7; D call uncertain. The CDR3 covers 14 residues. The ends were cut back, 2 bases at V and 2 bases at J, with 10 bases in the middle. Per the germline V gene, CDR1 is MGHDK and CDR2 is SYGVNS. The CDR3 sequence: CASSETNRAYEQYF. The CDR3, as DNA: TGTGCCAGCAGTGAAACGAATAGGGCCTACGAGCAGTACTTC.

The V call is TRBV4-2, the J call TRBJ1-2, with D hard to call. V lost 0 bases and J 4 bases, leaving 15 bases between the germline ends. Per the germline V gene, CDR1 is LGHNA and CDR2 is YNFKEQ. The CDR3 contains 16 residues. In DNA, the CDR3 is TGTGCCAGCAGCCAAGATCGTTCGGGCCGACCCTATGGCTACACCTTC. Encoded protein: CASSQDRSGRPYGYTF.

The chain employs TRBV28 and TRBJ2-1, with 12 nucleotides matching TRBD2. Losses at the gene ends were 0 bases for V and 5 bases for J; bases not matched to a gene: 2. Germline V gene data show CDR1 as MDHEN and CDR2 as SYDVKM. The CDR3 loop spans 16 amino acids. As DNA, the CDR3 is TGTGCCAGCAGTTTATGGCGGACTAGCGGGAACAATGAGCAGTTCTTC. Amino acid sequence: CASSLWRTSGNNEQFF.

V is TRBV5-1 and J is TRBJ2-5; tentatively, D is TRBD2 (5 bases). There are 15 residues in the CDR3. The V and J ends lost 2 bases and 5 bases respectively, with 16 bases between them. Germline CDR1 SGHRS, CDR2 YFSETQ. CDR3 residues: CASSFVFPGGETQYF. For the CDR3, the DNA is TGCGCCAGCAGCTTTGTCTTTCCCGGCGGGGAGACCCAGTACTTC.

The chain employs TRBV23-1 and TRBJ2-3, with 9 bases lining up with TRBD1. TRBV23-1 is identified as an open reading frame with a role that is uncertain. Losses at the gene ends were 7 bases for V and 4 bases for J; bases not matched to a gene: 15. The CDR3 is 17 residues long. The CDR3 DNA sequence: TGCGCCAGCAAGGAAACCTGTCCCGGGACAGGGTCAGATACGCAGTATTTT. Translating gives CASKETCPGTGSDTQYF.

This CDR3 is CASSQRGLNTEAFF. DNA for the CDR3: TGCGCCAGCAGCCAAAGGGGGCTGAACACTGAAGCTTTCTTT. This chain uses TRBV4-3 with TRBJ1-1; TRBD1 aligns across 7 bases. CDR3 size: 14 residues. V dropped 2 bases and J dropped 0; count of bases not matched to a gene: 0. Germline values: CDR1 LGHNA, CDR2 YSLEER.

The gene calls are TRBV7-9 and TRBJ2-7; D possibly matches TRBD1 or TRBD2 (6 bases each). The CDR3 loop spans 13 amino acids. The V and J ends lost 1 base and 5 bases respectively, with 9 bases between them. Germline V gene lookup returns CDR1 SEHNR and CDR2 FQNEAQ (reference sequence). The CDR3 DNA reads TGTGCCAGCAGCTTAGGTAGGGGGGACGAGCAGTACTTC. It is translated as CASSLGRGDEQYF.

DNA of the CDR3: TGTGCCAGCTCAGAGCGGGAGATTTTGAATGAGCAGTTCTTC. Translation: CASSEREILNEQFF. The chain is built from TRBV27 and TRBJ2-1, with 8 positions matching TRBD2. The CDR3 contains 14 residues. Germline-derived CDR1 and CDR2 are MNHEY and SMNVEV (reference sequence). V dropped 8 bases and J dropped 7; count of bases not matched to a gene: 10.

The chain carries TRBV9 and TRBJ2-1; 7 bases are a match to TRBD2. V trimming: 0 bases; J trimming: 6 bases; junction bases outside the gene matches: 9. CDR3 length: 16 residues. The V gene's germline CDR1 is SGDLS and CDR2 YYNGEE. DNA of the CDR3: TGTGCCAGCAGCGTAGGCGGGAGTATTGGGGTCAATGAGCAGTTCTTC. The encoded protein is CASSVGGSIGVNEQFF.